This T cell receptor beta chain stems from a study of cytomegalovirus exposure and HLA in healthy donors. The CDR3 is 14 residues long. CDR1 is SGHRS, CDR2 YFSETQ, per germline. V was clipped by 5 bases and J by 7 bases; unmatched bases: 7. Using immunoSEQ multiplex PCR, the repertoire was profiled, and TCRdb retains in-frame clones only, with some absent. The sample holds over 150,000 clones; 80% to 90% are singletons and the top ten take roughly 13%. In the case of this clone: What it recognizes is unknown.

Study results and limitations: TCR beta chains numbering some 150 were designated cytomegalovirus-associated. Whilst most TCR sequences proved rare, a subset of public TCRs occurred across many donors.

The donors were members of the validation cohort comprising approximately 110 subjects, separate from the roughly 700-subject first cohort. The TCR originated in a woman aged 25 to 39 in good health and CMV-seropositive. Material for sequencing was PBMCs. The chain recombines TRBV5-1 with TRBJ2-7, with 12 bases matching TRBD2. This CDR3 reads CASSPGLAGPEQYF. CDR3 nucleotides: TGCGCCAGCAGTCCCGGACTAGCGGGGCCGGAGCAGTACTTC.